Listed below are T cell receptor beta chains from one sample, sequenced in a study of Ad26.COV2.S vaccination and SARS-CoV-2 variants. Libraries were prepared by immunoSEQ multiplex PCR; TCRdb keeps only in-frame clonotypes and omits some of them. Of more than 300,000 clones in the sample, roughly 91% were seen once. Specimen: peripheral blood, collected in a trial of Ad26.COV2.S vaccine versus placebo. These receptors were collected from a person aged 18-65 years who received the Ad26.COV2.S COVID-19 vaccine or a placebo. CDR3s include the opening cysteine and the closing phenylalanine or tryptophan. Each record gives: D gene, V gene, J gene, clone size, CDR3 DNA, CDR3 protein. The D gene is left open where the match is weak. Size tells how often a clone was seen (once, few, many) or the class of an expanded clone, and some rows leave it out.

NA,TRBV2,TRBJ1-5,NA,TGTGCCAGCAGTCTACAGGGCAATCAGCCCCAGCATTTT,CASSLQGNQPQHF
NA,TRBV10-3,TRBJ2-1,NA,TGTGCCATCAGTACAGGGTTACTCTACAATGAGCAGTTCTTC,CAISTGLLYNEQFF
TRBD1,TRBV28,TRBJ2-7,NA,TGTGCCAGCAGATCCGGACAGGGAGGCGAGCAGTACTTC,CASRSGQGGEQYF
NA,TRBV4-1,TRBJ1-2,once,TGCGCCAGCAGCCCCGGACAGCTAAACTATGGCTACACCTTC,CASSPGQLNYGYTF
NA,TRBV9,TRBJ1-1,once,TGTGCCAGCAGCGTCTCGGGGGCGAACACTGAAGCTTTCTTT,CASSVSGANTEAFF
NA,TRBV5-6,TRBJ1-1,NA,TGTGCCAGTATAAAAGGGGGTGAAGCTTTCTTT,CASIKGGEAFF
TRBD1,TRBV18,TRBJ2-7,NA,TGTGCCAGCTCAACCCTGGACAGGGGAGGCGAGCAGTACTTC,CASSTLDRGGEQYF
NA,TRBV27,TRBJ1-6,NA,TGTGCCAGCAGCGAGGGTCGCCTCGGTTCACCCCTCCACTTT,CASSEGRLGSPLHF
NA,TRBV27,TRBJ1-2,NA,TGTGCCAGCAGTTCCTACACAGGGAGACAGGGCTACACCTTC,CASSSYTGRQGYTF
NA,TRBV20-1,TRBJ1-2,once,TGCAGTGTTAGAATGGCCTATGGCTACACCTTC,CSVRMAYGYTF
TRBD1,TRBV5-4,TRBJ2-4,NA,TGTGCCAGCAGCTTCTCCCCGGGACAGGGGAATATAGCCAAAAACATTCAGTACTTC,CASSFSPGQGNIAKNIQYF
NA,TRBV28,TRBJ1-5,NA,TGTGCCAGCAGTTTAGCTCTCATCCTTAAGGGACAGCCCCAGCATTTT,CASSLALILKGQPQHF
TRBD1,TRBV9,TRBJ1-5,NA,TGTGCCAGCAGCGCCGGACAGGGGAATGGACCCCAGCATTTT,CASSAGQGNGPQHF
NA,TRBV2,TRBJ2-3,NA,TGTGCCAGCAGTTTGCCGACGGGGAGGAGCACAGATACGCAGTATTTT,CASSLPTGRSTDTQYF
TRBD2,TRBV5-1,TRBJ2-1,NA,TGCGCCAGCAGCCCTGGGACTAGCTGGAATGAGCAGTTCTTC,CASSPGTSWNEQFF
TRBD1,TRBV5-6,TRBJ2-7,NA,TGTGCCAGCAGCTACGGACAGGGGTTCTACGAGCAGTACTTC,CASSYGQGFYEQYF
TRBD1,TRBV28,TRBJ2-1,NA,TGTGCCAGCAGTTTACCCCTTCGACAGGGGCCACCAAACCCCTACAATGAGCAGTTCTTC,CASSLPLRQGPPNPYNEQFF
TRBD1,TRBV19,TRBJ1-3,NA,TGTGCCAGTGGGACAGGGGTTGGAAACACCATATATTTT,CASGTGVGNTIYF
TRBD1,TRBV28,TRBJ1-5,NA,TGTGCCAGCAGTGCAAAGTCAGGGGGAAAGAGCAATCAGCCCCAGCATTTT,CASSAKSGGKSNQPQHF
NA,TRBV6-5,TRBJ1-2,NA,TGTGCCACCAGAAGGGACAACACCGACTATGGCTACACCTTC,CATRRDNTDYGYTF
NA,TRBV5-4,TRBJ1-1,NA,TGTGCCAGCAGCTACGGACAGCAGAACACTGAAGCTTTCTTT,CASSYGQQNTEAFF